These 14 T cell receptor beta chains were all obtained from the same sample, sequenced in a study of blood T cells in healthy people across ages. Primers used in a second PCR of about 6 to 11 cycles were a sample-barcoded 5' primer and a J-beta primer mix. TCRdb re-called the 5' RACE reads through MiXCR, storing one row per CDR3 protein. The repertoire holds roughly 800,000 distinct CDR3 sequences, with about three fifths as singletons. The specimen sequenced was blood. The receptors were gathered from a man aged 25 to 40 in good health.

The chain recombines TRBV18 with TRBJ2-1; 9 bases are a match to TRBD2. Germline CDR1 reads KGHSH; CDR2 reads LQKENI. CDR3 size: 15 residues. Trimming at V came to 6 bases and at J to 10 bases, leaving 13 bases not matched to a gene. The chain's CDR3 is CASSLTSSGGSEQFF. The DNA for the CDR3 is TGTGCCAGCTCCCTGACCTCGAGCGGGGGGAGCGAGCAGTTCTTC.

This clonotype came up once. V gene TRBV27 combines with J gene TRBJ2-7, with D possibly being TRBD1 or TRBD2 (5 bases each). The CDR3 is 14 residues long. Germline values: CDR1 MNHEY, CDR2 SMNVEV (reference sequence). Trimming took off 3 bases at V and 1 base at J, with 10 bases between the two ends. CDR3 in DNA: TGTGCCAGCAGTTTTGACGGGGCGTCCTACGAGCAGTACTTC. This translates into CASSFDGASYEQYF.

The CDR3: CSVEGTDGTQYF. The CDR3, as DNA: TGCAGCGTGGAGGGGACGGATGGGACCCAGTACTTC. The chain joins TRBV29-1 to TRBJ2-7; D might be TRBD2 (6 bases). The J call could be wrong; TRBJ2-5 is a better fit for the DNA end. Germline V gives CDR1 SQVTM, CDR2 ANQGSEA. The CDR3 consists of 12 residues.

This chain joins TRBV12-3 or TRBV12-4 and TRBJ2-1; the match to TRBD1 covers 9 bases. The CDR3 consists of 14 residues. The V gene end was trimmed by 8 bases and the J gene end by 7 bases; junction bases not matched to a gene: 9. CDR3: CASHPGTGWNEQFF. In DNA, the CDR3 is TGTGCCAGCCATCCCGGGACAGGGTGGAATGAGCAGTTCTTC.

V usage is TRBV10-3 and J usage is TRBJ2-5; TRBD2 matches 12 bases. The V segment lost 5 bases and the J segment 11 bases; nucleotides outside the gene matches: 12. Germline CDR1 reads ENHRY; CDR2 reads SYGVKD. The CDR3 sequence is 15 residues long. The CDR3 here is CAISLTSGGSGEQYF. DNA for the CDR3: TGTGCCATCAGTTTAACTAGCGGGGGGTCGGGTGAGCAGTACTTC.

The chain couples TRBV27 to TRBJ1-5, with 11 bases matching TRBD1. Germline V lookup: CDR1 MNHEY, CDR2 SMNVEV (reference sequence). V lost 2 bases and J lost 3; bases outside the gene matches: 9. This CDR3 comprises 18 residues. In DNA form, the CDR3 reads TGTGCCAGCAGTTTAGATGGGACAGGGGGTTATCCCAATCAGCCCCAGCATTTT. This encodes CASSLDGTGGYPNQPQHF.

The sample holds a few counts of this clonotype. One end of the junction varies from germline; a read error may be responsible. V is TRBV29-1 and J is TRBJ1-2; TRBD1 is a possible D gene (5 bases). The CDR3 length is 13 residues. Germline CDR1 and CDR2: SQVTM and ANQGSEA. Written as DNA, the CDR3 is TGCAGCGTAGAAGTGACAGCTTTGAATGGCTACACCTTC. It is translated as CSVEVTALNGYTF.

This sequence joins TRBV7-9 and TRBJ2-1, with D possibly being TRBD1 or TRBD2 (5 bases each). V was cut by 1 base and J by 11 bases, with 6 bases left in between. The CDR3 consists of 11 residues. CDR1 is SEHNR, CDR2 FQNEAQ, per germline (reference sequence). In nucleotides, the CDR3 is TGTGCCAGCAGCTTAGAGGGACAGCAGTTCTTC. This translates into CASSLEGQQFF. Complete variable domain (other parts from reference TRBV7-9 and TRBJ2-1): DTGVSQNPRHKITKRGQNVTFRCDPISEHNRLYWYRQTLGQGPEFLTYFQNEAQLEKSRLLSDRFSAERPKGSFSTLEIQRTEQGDSAMYLCASSLEGQQFFGPGTRLTVL.

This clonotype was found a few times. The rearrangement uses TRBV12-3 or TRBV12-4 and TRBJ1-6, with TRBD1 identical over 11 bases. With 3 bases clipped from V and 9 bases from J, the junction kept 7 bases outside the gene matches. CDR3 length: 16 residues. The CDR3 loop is CASSFGQGARGSPLHF. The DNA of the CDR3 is TGTGCCAGCAGTTTTGGACAGGGGGCGCGTGGTTCACCCCTCCACTTT.

The DNA of the CDR3 is TGTGCCAGCACCCGTGTCGGGGACAGGGTAGGGGTTGAGCAGTATTTT. Encoded protein: CASTRVGDRVGVEQYF. The V call is TRBV27, the J call TRBJ2-3; 9 bases match TRBD1. V was pared by 7 bases and J by 11 bases, with 19 bases of the junction left unmatched. Germline V gene lookup returns CDR1 MNHEY and CDR2 SMNVEV (reference sequence). The CDR3 totals 16 residues.

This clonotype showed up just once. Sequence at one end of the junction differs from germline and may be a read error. The CDR3 DNA reads TGTGCCAGTAGTTTAGCGACTAGCGGGGCCCGCACAGATACGCAGTATTTT. Amino acid sequence: CASSLATSGARTDTQYF. The chain uses TRBV12-3 or TRBV12-4 and TRBJ2-3; TRBD2 matches 11 bases. The CDR3 is 17 residues long.

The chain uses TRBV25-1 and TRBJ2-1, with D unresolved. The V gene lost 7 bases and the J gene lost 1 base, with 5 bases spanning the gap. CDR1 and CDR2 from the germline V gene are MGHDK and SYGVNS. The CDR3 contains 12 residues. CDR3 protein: CASTASYNEQFF. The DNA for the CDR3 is TGTGCCAGCACGGCTTCCTACAATGAGCAGTTCTTC.

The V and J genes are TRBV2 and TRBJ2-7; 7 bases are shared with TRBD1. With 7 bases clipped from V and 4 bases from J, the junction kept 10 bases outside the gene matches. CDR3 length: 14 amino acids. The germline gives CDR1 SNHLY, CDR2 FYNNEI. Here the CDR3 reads CASTHRDRRYEQYF. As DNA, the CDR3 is TGTGCCAGCACCCATCGGGACAGAAGATACGAGCAGTACTTC.

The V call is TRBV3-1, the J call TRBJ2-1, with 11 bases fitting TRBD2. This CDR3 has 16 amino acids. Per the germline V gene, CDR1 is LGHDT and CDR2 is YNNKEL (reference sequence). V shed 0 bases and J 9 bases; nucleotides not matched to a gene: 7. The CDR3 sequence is CASSQDVAGGRREQFF. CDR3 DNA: TGTGCCAGCAGCCAAGATGTAGCGGGGGGGCGTCGTGAGCAGTTCTTC.